This T cell receptor beta chain was sequenced during a study of blood T cell repertoires in COVID-19. Overall study: COVID-19 samples from acute and convalescent phases originated in the United States, Italy and Spain. T cells, B-cell-depleted T cells, or PBMCs supplied cDNA or gDNA.

Germline loops: CDR1 SGHTA, CDR2 FQGNSA. This CDR3 has 14 amino acids. Trimming pared 3 bases from V and 6 bases from J, leaving 11 bases between. TCRdb's table, derived via immunoSEQ multiplex PCR, lists solely in-frame clones and lacks some. Of around 140,000 clones listed, 75% to 90% are singletons. The sample consisted of peripheral blood. The clonotype originates from a human donor in a cohort sampled during active COVID-19. This rearrangement joins TRBV7-2 to TRBJ2-2; D is perhaps TRBD1 (6 bases). The CDR3 bases are TGTGCCAGCAGCTTGGACAGCGGCCCCGGGGAGCTGTTTTTT. This encodes CASSLDSGPGELFF.